The 3 T cell receptor beta chains below come from one sample, sequenced in a study of cytomegalovirus exposure and HLA in healthy donors. The PCR used 60 Vbeta and 13 Jbeta primers. Repertoires were generated with immunoSEQ multiplex PCR, while TCRdb's copy carries only in-frame clones and drops some. In the table there are some 150,000 clones, more than 60% of which are singletons. Sequenced input: PBMCs. Receptors originate from a man aged 40-49 years in good health and CMV-seronegative.

The chain uses TRBV5-4 and TRBJ1-1; 9 bases match TRBD1. CDR3 size: 20 residues. With 2 bases clipped from V and 5 bases from J, the junction kept 22 bases outside the gene matches. The germline V gene has CDR1 SGHNT and CDR2 YYREEE (reference sequence). In DNA, the CDR3 is TGTGCCAGCAGCTTCGGTTTACGGTCCCCGGGACAGGGTTTTCTAACTGAAGCTTTCTTT. Its translation: CASSFGLRSPGQGFLTEAFF.

The chain carries TRBV14 and TRBJ2-5; D uncertain. CDR1 and CDR2 (germline): SGHDN, FVKESK. Deletions cut 0 bases from V and 0 bases from J, with 20 bases between. CDR3 size: 19 residues. CDR3 loop: CASSQDLRILGVYQETQYF. CDR3 sequence (DNA): TGTGCCAGCAGCCAAGATTTGAGAATCCTAGGAGTGTACCAAGAGACCCAGTACTTC. The full variable domain, in which reference TRBV14 and TRBJ2-5 provide the parts outside the CDR3, is EAGVTQFPSHSVIEKGQTVTLRCDPISGHDNLYWYRRVMGKEIKFLLHFVKESKQDESGMPNNRFLAERTGGTYSTLKVQPAELEDSGVYFCASSQDLRILGVYQETQYFGPGTRLLVL.

Comments on this clone: One end of the junction fails to match germline, which may point to a read error. Other DNA sequences of this sample code for an identical CDR3. J is TRBJ1-1 and V is TRBV19; D unresolved. This CDR3 is 13 amino acids long. Germline V gene sequence: CDR1 LNHDA, CDR2 SQIVND (reference sequence). The CDR3: CASSFGPSTEAFF. CDR3 DNA: TGTGCCAGTAGTTTTGGGCCCAGCACTGAGGCTTTCTTT. Drawing the rest from reference TRBV19 and TRBJ1-1, the complete variable domain is DGGITQSPKYLFRKEGQNVTLSCEQNLNHDAMYWYRQDPGQGLRLIYYSQIVNDFQKGDIAEGYSVSREKKESFPLTVTSAQKNPTAFYLCASSFGPSTEAFFGQGTRLTVV.